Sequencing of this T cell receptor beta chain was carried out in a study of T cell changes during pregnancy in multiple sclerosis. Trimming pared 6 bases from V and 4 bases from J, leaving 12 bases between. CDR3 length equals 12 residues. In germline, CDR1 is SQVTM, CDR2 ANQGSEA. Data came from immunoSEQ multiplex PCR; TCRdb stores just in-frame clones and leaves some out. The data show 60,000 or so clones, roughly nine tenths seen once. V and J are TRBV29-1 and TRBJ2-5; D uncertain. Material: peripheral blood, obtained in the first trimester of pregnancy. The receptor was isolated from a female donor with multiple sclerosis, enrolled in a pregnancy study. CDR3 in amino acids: CSVLPPVETQYF. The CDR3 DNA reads TGCAGCGTCCTTCCCCCCGTAGAGACCCAGTACTTC.